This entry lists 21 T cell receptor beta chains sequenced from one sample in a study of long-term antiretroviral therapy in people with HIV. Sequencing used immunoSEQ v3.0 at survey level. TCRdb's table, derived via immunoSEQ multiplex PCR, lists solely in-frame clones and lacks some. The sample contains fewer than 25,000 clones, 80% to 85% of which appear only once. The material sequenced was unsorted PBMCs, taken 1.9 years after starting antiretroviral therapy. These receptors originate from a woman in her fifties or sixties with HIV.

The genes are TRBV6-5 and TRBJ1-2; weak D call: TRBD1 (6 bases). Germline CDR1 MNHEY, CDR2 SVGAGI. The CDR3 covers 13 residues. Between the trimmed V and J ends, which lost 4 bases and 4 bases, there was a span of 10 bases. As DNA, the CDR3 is TGTGCCAGCAGTTCAGGGGCTGGCTATGGCTACACCTTC. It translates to CASSSGAGYGYTF.

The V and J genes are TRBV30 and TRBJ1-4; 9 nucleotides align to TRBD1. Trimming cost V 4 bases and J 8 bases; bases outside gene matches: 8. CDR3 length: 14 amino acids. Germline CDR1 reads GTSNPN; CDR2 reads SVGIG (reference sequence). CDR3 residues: CAWNRDREGEKLFF. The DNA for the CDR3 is TGTGCCTGGAATCGGGACAGGGAAGGGGAAAAACTGTTTTTT.

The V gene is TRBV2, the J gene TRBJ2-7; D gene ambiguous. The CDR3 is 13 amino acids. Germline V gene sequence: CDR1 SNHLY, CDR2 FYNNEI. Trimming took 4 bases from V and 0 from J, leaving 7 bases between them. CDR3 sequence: CASSVASSYEQYF. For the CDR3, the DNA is TGTGCCAGCAGTGTGGCTTCCTCCTACGAGCAGTACTTC.

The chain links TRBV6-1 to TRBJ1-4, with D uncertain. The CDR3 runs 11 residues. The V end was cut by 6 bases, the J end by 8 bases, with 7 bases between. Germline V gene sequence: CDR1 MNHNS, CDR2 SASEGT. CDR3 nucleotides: TGTGCCAGCAGGACTCGGGAAAAACTGTTTTTT. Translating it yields CASRTREKLFF.

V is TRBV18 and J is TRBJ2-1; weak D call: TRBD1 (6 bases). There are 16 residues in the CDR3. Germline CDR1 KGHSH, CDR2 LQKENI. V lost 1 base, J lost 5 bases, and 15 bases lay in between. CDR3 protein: CASSPRDTWGHNEQFF. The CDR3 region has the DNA TGTGCCAGCTCACCACGGGACACCTGGGGGCACAATGAGCAGTTCTTC.

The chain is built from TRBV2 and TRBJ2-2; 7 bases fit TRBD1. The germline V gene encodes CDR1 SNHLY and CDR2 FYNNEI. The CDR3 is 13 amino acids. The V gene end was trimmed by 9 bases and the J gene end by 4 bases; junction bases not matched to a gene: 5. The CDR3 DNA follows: TGTGCCAGTCGGACAGGACCCACCGGGGAGCTGTTTTTT. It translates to CASRTGPTGELFF.

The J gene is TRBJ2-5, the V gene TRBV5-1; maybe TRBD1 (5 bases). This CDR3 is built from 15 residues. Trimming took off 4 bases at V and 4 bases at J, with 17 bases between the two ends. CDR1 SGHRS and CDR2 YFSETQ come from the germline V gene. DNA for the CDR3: TGCGCCAGCAGCCCTGAGGACACATCGGGAGAGACCCAGTACTTC. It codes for CASSPEDTSGETQYF.

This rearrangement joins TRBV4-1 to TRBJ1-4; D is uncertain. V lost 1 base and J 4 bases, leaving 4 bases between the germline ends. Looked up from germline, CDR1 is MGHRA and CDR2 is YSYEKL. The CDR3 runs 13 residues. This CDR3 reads CASSQVLNEKLFF. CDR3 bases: TGCGCCAGCAGCCAAGTTCTTAATGAAAAACTGTTTTTT.

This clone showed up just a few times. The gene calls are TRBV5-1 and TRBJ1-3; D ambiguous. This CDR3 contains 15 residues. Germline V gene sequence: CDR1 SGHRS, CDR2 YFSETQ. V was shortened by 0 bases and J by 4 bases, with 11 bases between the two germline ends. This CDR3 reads CASSLVPTVGNTIYF. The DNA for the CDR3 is TGCGCCAGCAGCTTGGTTCCAACGGTAGGAAACACCATATATTTT.

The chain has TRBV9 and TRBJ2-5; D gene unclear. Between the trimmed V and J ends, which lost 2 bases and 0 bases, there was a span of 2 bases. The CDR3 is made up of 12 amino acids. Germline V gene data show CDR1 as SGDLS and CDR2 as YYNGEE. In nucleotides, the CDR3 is TGTGCCAGCAGCGTCGACCAAGAGACCCAGTACTTC. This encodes CASSVDQETQYF.

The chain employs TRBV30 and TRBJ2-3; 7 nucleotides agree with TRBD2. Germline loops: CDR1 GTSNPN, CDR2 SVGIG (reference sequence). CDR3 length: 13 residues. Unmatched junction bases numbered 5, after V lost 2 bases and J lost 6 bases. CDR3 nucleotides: TGTGCCTGGAGTCGCGGGAGTCGGGATACGCAGTATTTT. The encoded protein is CAWSRGSRDTQYF.

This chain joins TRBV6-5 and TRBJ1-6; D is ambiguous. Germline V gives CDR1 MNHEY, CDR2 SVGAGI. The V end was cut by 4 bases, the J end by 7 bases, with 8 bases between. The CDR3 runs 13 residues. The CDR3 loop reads CASSWGGNSPLHF. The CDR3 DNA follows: TGTGCCAGCAGTTGGGGAGGGAATTCACCCCTCCACTTT.

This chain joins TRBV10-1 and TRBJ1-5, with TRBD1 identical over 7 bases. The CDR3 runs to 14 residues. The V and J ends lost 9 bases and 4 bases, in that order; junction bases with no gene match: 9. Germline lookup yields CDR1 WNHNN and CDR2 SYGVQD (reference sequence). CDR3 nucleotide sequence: TGCGCCAGGACTACTGACAGGGATAATCAGCCCCAGCATTTT. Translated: CARTTDRDNQPQHF.

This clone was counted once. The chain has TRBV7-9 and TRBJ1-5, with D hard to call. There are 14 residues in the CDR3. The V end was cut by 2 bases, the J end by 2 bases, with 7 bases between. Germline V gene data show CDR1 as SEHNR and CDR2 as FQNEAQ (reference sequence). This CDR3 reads CASSLNTGNQPQHF. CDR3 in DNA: TGTGCCAGCAGCTTAAATACAGGCAATCAGCCCCAGCATTTT.

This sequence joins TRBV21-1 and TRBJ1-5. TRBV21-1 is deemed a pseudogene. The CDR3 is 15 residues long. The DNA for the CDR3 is TGTGCCAGATTGGGAAAAGGGATTAGCAATCAGCCCCAGCATTTT. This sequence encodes CARLGKGISNQPQHF.

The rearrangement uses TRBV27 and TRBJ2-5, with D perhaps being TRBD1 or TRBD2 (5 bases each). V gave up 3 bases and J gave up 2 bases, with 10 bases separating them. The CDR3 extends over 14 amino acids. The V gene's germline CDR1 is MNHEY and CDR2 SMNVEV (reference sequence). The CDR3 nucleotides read TGTGCCAGCAGTTTTAATGGGGGTCAAGAGACCCAGTACTTC. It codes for CASSFNGGQETQYF.

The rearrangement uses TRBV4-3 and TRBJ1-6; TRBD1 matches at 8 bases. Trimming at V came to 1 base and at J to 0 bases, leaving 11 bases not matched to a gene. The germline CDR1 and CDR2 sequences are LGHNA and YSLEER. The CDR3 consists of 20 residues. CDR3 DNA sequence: TGCGCCAGCAGCCAAGTGGCAGGACAGGGATTTAGCTCCTATAATTCACCCCTCCACTTT. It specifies CASSQVAGQGFSSYNSPLHF.

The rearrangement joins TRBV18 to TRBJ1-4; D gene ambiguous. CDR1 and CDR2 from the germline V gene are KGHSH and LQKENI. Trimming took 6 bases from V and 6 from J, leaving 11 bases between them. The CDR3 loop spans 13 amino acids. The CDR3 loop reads CASSQVTHEKLFF. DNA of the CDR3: TGTGCCAGCTCGCAGGTAACGCATGAAAAACTGTTTTTT.

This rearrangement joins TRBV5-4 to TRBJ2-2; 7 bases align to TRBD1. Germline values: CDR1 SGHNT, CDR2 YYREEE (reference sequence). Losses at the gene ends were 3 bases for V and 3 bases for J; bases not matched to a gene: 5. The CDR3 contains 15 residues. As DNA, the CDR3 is TGTGCCAGCAGCTCCAGGGGGTCGGACACCGGGGAGCTGTTTTTT. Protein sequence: CASSSRGSDTGELFF. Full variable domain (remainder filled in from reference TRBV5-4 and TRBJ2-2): ETGVTQSPTHLIKTRGQQVTLRCSSQSGHNTVSWYQQALGQGPQFIFQYYREEENGRGNFPPRFSGLQFPNYSSELNVNALELDDSALYLCASSSRGSDTGELFFGEGSRLTVL.

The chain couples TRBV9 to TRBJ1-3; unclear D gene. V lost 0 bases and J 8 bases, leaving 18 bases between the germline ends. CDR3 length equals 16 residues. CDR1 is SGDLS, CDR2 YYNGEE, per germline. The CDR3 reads CASSVGAMRGGDTIYF. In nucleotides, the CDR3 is TGTGCCAGCAGCGTAGGAGCTATGCGAGGAGGAGACACCATATATTTT.

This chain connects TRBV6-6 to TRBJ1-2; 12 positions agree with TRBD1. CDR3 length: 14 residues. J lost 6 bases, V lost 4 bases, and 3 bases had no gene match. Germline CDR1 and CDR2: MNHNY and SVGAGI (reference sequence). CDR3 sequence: CASSWDRGQHGYTF. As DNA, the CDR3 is TGTGCCAGCAGTTGGGACAGGGGGCAACATGGCTACACCTTC.